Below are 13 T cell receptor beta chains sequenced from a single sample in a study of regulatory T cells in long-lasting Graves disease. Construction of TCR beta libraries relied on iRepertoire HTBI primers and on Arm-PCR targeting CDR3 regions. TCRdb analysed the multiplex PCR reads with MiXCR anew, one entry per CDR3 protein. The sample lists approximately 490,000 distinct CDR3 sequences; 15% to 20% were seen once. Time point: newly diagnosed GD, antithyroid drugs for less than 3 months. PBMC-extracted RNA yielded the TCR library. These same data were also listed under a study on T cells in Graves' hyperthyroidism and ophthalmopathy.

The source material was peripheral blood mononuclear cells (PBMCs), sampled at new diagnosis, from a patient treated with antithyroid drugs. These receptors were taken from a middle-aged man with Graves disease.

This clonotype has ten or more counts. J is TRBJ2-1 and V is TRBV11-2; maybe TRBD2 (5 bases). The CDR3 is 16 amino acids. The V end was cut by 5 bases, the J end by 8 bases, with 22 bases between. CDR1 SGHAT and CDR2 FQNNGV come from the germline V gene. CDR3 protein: CASSLLFGPQEDEQFF. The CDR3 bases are TGTGCCAGCAGCCTACTATTCGGACCCCAGGAGGATGAGCAGTTCTTC. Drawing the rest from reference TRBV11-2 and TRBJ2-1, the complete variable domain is EAGVAQSPRYKIIEKRQSVAFWCNPISGHATLYWYQQILGQGPKLLIQFQNNGVVDDSQLPKDRFSAERLKGVDSTLKIQPAKLEDSAVYLCASSLLFGPQEDEQFFGPGTRLTVL.

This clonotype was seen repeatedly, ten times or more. As DNA, the CDR3 is TGTGCCAGCAGTATGGTGGGCGGACAAGAGACCCAGTACTTC. This codes for CASSMVGGQETQYF. This sequence joins TRBV11-2 and TRBJ2-5; D gene uncertain. Trimming removed 6 bases at V and 2 bases at J, with 13 bases between. This CDR3 is built from 14 residues. Germline CDR1 and CDR2: SGHAT and FQNNGV.

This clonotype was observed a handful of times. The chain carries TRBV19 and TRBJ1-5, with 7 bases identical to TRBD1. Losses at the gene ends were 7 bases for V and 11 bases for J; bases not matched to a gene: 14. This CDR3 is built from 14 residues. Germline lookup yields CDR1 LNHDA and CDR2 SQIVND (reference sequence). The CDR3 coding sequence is TGTGCCAGTACCGCCAAACAGGGGCTCGCGGCCCAGCATTTT. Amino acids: CASTAKQGLAAQHF.

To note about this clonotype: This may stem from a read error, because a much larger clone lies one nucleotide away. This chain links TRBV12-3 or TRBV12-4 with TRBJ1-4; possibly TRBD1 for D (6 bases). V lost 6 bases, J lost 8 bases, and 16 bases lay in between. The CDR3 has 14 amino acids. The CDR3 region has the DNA TGTGCCAGCAGGAGCTCAGGGGATTTGGAAAAACTGTTTTTT. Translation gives CASRSSGDLEKLFF.

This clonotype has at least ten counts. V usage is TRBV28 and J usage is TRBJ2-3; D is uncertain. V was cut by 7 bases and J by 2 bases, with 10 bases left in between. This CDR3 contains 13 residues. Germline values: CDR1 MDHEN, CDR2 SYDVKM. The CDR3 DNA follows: TGTGCCAGCACCCTCGGGCCCACAGATACGCAGTATTTT. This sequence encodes CASTLGPTDTQYF. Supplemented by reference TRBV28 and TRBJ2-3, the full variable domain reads DVKVTQSSRYLVKRTGEKVFLECVQDMDHENMFWYRQDPGLGLRLIYFSYDVKMKEKGDIPEGYSVSREKKERFSLILESASTNQTSMYLCASTLGPTDTQYFGPGTRLTVL.

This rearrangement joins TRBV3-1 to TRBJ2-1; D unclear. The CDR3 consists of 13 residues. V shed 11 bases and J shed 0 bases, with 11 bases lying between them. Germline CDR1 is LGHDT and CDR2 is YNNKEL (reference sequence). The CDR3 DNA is TGTGCCGTCGAAGGCCCCTCCTACAATGAGCAGTTCTTC. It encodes CAVEGPSYNEQFF.

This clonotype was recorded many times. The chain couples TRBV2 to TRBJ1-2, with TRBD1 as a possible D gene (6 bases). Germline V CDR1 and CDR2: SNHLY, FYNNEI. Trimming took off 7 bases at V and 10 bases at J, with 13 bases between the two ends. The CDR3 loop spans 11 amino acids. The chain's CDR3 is CASTQEGDYTF. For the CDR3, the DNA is TGTGCCAGCACCCAGGAGGGGGACTACACCTTC. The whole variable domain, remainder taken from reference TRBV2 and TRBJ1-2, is EPEVTQTPSHQVTQMGQEVILRCVPISNHLYFYWYRQILGQKVEFLVSFYNNEISEKSEIFDDQFSVERPDGSNFTLKIRSTKLEDSAMYFCASTQEGDYTFGSGTRLTVV.

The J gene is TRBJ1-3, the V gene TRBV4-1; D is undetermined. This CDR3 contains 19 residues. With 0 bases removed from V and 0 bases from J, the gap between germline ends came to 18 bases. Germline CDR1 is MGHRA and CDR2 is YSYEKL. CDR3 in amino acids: CASSQDSAATSPSGNTIYF. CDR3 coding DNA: TGCGCCAGCAGCCAAGATTCAGCGGCCACCTCCCCCTCTGGAAACACCATATATTTT.

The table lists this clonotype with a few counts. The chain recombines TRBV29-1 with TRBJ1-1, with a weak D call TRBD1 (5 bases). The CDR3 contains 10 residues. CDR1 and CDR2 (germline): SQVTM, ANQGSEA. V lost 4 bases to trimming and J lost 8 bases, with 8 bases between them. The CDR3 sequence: CSVATAEAFF. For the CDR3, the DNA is TGCAGCGTTGCGACAGCAGAAGCTTTCTTT.

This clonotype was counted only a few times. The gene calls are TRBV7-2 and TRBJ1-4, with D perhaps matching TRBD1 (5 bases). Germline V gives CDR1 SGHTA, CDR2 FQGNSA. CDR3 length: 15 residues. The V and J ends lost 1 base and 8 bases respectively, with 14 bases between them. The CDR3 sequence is CASSLERAAGEKLFF. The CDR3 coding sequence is TGTGCCAGCAGCTTAGAGCGGGCTGCAGGGGAAAAACTGTTTTTT.

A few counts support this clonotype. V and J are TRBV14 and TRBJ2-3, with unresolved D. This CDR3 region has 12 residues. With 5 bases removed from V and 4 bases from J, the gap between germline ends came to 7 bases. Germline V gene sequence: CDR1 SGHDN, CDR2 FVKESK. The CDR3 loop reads CASSTVADTQYF. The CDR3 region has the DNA TGTGCCAGCAGCACGGTGGCAGATACGCAGTATTTT. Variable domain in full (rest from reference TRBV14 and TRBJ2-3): EAGVTQFPSHSVIEKGQTVTLRCDPISGHDNLYWYRRVMGKEIKFLLHFVKESKQDESGMPNNRFLAERTGGTYSTLKVQPAELEDSGVYFCASSTVADTQYFGPGTRLTVL.

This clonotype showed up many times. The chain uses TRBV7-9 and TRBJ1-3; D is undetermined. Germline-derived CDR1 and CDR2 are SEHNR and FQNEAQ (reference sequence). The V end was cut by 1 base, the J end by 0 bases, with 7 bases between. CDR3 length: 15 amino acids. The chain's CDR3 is CASSLGASSGNTIYF. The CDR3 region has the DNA TGTGCCAGCAGCTTAGGGGCGAGCTCTGGAAACACCATATATTTT.

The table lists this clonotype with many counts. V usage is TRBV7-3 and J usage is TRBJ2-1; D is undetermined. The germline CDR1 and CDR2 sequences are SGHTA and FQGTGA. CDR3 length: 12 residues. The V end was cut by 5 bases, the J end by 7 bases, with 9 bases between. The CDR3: CASSAFDNEQFF. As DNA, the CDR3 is TGTGCCAGCAGCGCCTTCGATAATGAGCAGTTCTTC.